Shown below are 7 T cell receptor beta chains from a single sample sequenced in a study of human T cells and chemical hapten exposure. TCRdb redid the calling of the RACE reads with MiXCR, one entry per CDR3 protein. This sample has about 380,000 distinct CDR3 sequences; more than 4.5% occur once, and the top ten carry about 2.1%. Time point here: patch test 1, 2 weeks after DPC sensitization. Regarding treatment: therapeutic diphenylcyclopropenone sensitization with weekly scalp DPC. Sequencing used whole blood, obtained in connection with sensitization to the hapten diphenylcyclopropenone (DPC). These receptors were obtained from a woman in her 50s with alopecia areata. Some clones in this sample may be carry-over from other donors' samples.

This clonotype was seen at least ten times. The chain combines TRBV12-3 or TRBV12-4 with TRBJ1-6; 9 bases are shared with TRBD1. The CDR3 length is 14 residues. The V and J ends lost 3 bases and 10 bases, in that order; junction bases with no gene match: 4. For the CDR3, the DNA is TGTGCCAGCAGTTTCGGGACAGGGTCATCACCCCTCCACTTT. It yields the protein CASSFGTGSSPLHF.

This clonotype was found a few times. This chain connects TRBV5-1 to TRBJ1-5; 7 positions agree with TRBD1. The J segment lost 1 base and the V segment lost 4 bases, leaving 5 bases of the junction unmatched. The length of the CDR3 is 15 residues. CDR1 SGHRS and CDR2 YFSETQ come from the germline V gene. The CDR3 reads CASSTGADSNQPQHF. The CDR3 coding sequence is TGCGCCAGCAGCACAGGGGCGGACAGCAATCAGCCCCAGCATTTT.

This chain connects TRBV4-2 to TRBJ2-3, with 10 bases fitting TRBD2. Germline V gives CDR1 LGHNA, CDR2 YNFKEQ. J was trimmed by 0 bases and V by 4 bases; bases with no gene match: 10. The CDR3 length is 18 residues. For the CDR3, the DNA is TGTGCCAGCAGCCTAACAACAGCGGGGGGGAGTAGCACAGATACGCAGTATTTT. Translated, it gives CASSLTTAGGSSTDTQYF.

This clonotype was recorded at least ten times. V and J are TRBV7-9 and TRBJ2-7, with TRBD2 identical over 7 bases. This CDR3 contains 13 residues. The germline V gene encodes CDR1 SEHNR and CDR2 FQNEAQ (reference sequence). The J segment lost 1 base and the V segment lost 4 bases, leaving 1 base of the junction unmatched. The CDR3 DNA reads TGTGCCAGCAGCTGGGAGGGGTCCTACGAGCAGTACTTC. Its protein is CASSWEGSYEQYF.

This clonotype appeared a few times. One junction end disagrees with the germline gene, perhaps due to a read error. The V call is TRBV5-3, the J call TRBJ2-3; 10 bases are shared with TRBD2. TRBV5-3 is noted as an ORF with a role that remains uncertain. This CDR3 has 16 residues. The CDR3: CASSFQAGGWTDTQYF. DNA of the CDR3: TGTGCCAGCAGCTTTCAAGCGGGAGGGTGGACAGATACGCAGTATTTT.

This clonotype was counted between two and nine times. This chain joins TRBV9 and TRBJ1-1; maybe TRBD1 (6 bases). Trimming left V 0 bases short and J 4 bases short, with 10 bases between. The length of the CDR3 is 14 residues. The germline V gene has CDR1 SGDLS and CDR2 YYNGEE. For the CDR3, the DNA is TGTGCCAGCAGCGTAGCGGGGGCCGGCACTGAAGCTTTCTTT. This sequence encodes CASSVAGAGTEAFF.

This clonotype was recorded many times. This sequence joins TRBV7-6 and TRBJ2-7; 9 nucleotides line up with TRBD1. J was trimmed by 6 bases and V by 0 bases; bases with no gene match: 6. The CDR3 spans 15 residues. The germline CDR1 and CDR2 sequences are SGHVS and FNYEAQ. The CDR3 DNA reads as TGTGCCAGCAGCTTAGCGGGTCCGGGACAGGGCGAGCAGTACTTC. It encodes CASSLAGPGQGEQYF.